This T cell receptor beta chain emerged from a study of beta chain features in type 1 diabetes (dated by TCRdb to about 2018). With regard to the full study: No differences in mean age, gender distribution, total cell number or subset yield were found between patients and healthy donors. Whereas all 28 donors provided naive and central memory subsets, regulatory and stem cell-like memory subsets were isolated from just 8 patients and about eight healthy donors. A total of around 100 million sorted cells were examined across all samples, and RNA yield correlated strongly with the number of cells per subset. In the study, recently diagnosed type 1 diabetes patients and matched healthy donors were compared on the TCRB repertoires of their sorted circulating CD4+ T cell subsets.

For CDR1 and CDR2, the germline V gene lists SGHNT and YENEEA. V loses 0 bases of germline sequence and J loses 4 bases, and the interval between the two ends is 3 bases. The CDR3, cysteine through phenylalanine, is 12 amino acids long. Kept here is only the CDR3 DNA, which spans 36 bases and is read in frame from base 1. A single peripheral blood draw of about 116 mL on average was collected from each donor into heparinised tubes. Naive, central memory, regulatory and stem cell-like memory CD4+ T cells were sorted on a BD FACSAria II using a panel including CD45RO, CCR7, CD25, CD127, CD95 and CD27. Purity was above 95% for every sorted population. PBMCs were isolated right away by Lymphoprep density gradient centrifugation and were stained directly, without culture. Samples were stained and sorted in pairs, with one healthy donor and one patient per experiment, so that batch effects were minimized.

The entire amount of isolated RNA was reverse transcribed using the High Capacity cDNA Reverse Transcription Kit, so the sequenced TCRB transcripts were expressed ones. Deep immunoSEQ sequencing was applied to naive, central memory and regulatory T cell samples, giving an average of roughly 3.6 million total reads per sample. After sorted cells were lysed in RLT buffer, RNA was extracted with DNase-treated RNeasy Micro or Mini kits, with the choice depending on cell number. Each cell subset was processed separately to prevent cross-contamination, with patient and healthy donor samples processed together. TCRB sequences were amplified from cDNA with the immunoSEQ multiplex PCR, producing 87-bp fragments spanning the CDR3 region. Sequencing of the amplicons was done on the Illumina HiSeq platform. Concerning the study's data processing: PCR bias was corrected computationally using synthetic template baselines, and reads within Hamming distance 2 were collapsed, with unmergeable singletons discarded. Reads were aligned to IMGT to assign V, D and J genes, CDR3 length, and insertions or deletions at six rearrangement sites. Within each subset, clonotype counts were normalized to sorted cell number, after which true diversity and Gini coefficients were computed with the tcR R package. The overlap coefficient, calculated on TCRB nucleotide sequences, was used to measure repertoire sharing. Out-of-frame TCRB sequences from naive cells were analyzed as a proxy for the pre-selection repertoire. Drawn from immuneACCESS, this table holds only the in-frame rearrangements with V and J called that TCRdb kept. Clones are partly lost; checked studies trace under half to an unresolved V gene and leave the rest unexplained. V and J calls and clone size are copied from that table; D and trimming were computed from the DNA. The sample table contains 250,000 to 350,000 clones; only one count was recorded for about 15% of them. Roughly 0.015% of the sample is in the top ten clones.

About this clone itself: No antigen is known for it. Base quality data are lacking; no much larger clone is found one base away.

Study-wide findings and limitations: PCR may preferentially amplify shorter templates, but because patient and control samples were amplified and corrected together, any resulting skew would affect both groups equally. Naive, central memory and regulatory TCRB repertoires appeared to be more alike among patients than among healthy donors. Sequencing cDNA rather than genomic DNA could over-represent highly expressing activated cells, although activation and CD3 levels did not differ between groups. At VDJ recombination sites, type 1 diabetes patients had fewer insertions and more deleted nucleotides, which implies abnormalities in thymic rearrangement. HLA sub-analyses involved small numbers of individuals, so any influence of HLA type on TCRB rearrangement remained unresolved. A moderate but significant shortening of TCRB CDR3 length was observed in type 1 diabetes patients in all four CD4+ subsets.

The clonotype was recovered from a man younger than 30 with type 1 diabetes. The sample comprised naive CD4+ T cells from blood. The cell subset or site tag for this specimen amounts to: true naive CD4+ T cells. The sequence is built from TRBV11-3 and TRBJ2-5; a confident D gene designation cannot be given. The sequenced DNA: TGTGCCAGCAGCTTAGAGCGAGAGACCCAGTACTTC. This gives the protein CASSLERETQYF. Supplemented by the reference TRBV11-3 and TRBJ2-5 proteins around the CDR3, the complete variable domain is EAGVVQSPRYKIIEKKQPVAFWCNPISGHNTLYWYLQNLGQGPELLIRYENEEAVDDSQLPKDRFSAERLKGVDSTLKIQPAELGDSAVYLCASSLERETQYFGPGTRLLVL.